Here is one T cell receptor (beta chain) with its context. The data originate from a study of identifying expanded T cells in peripheral blood. The method was immunoSEQ multiplex PCR; TCRdb's version includes in-frame clones alone and lacks a portion of them. Seen here are approximately 85,000 clones, 70% to 90% observed once, and the top ten hold around 20%. The CDR3 runs to 13 residues. Trimming shortened V by 0 bases and J by 12 bases, and 13 bases separated the two germline ends. Germline CDR1 SGDLS, CDR2 YYNGEE. This chain uses TRBV9 with TRBJ2-4; D possibly corresponds to TRBD2 (6 bases). The sequencing input was blood. This TCR came from a person aged 18-69 years in good health. The DNA of the CDR3 is TGTGCCAGCAGCGTAGGTTCGGCGGGGCCTCAGTACTTC. This codes for CASSVGSAGPQYF.